The subject of this entry is one T cell receptor (beta chain). This sample stems from a study of shared clonotypes between healthy human individuals. The method was immunoSEQ multiplex PCR; TCRdb's version includes in-frame clones alone and lacks a portion of them. The data show some 1,900,000 clones, about 95% seen once. Terminally differentiated effector memory CD45RA+ cells were excluded from the naive CD8 cells, which were CD45RO-negative and positively selected for CCR7. The sequence was obtained from a man aged 18 to 35 in good health. The source material was naive CD8+ T cells sorted from blood.

The chain's CDR3 is CASSQGTFEGDTQYF. DNA of the CDR3: TGTGCCAGCAGCCAAGGGACGTTCGAGGGAGATACGCAGTATTTT. The chain combines TRBV14 with TRBJ2-3, with D possibly matching TRBD2 (5 bases). The CDR3 is 15 amino acids. V was trimmed by 1 base and J by 5 bases, leaving 13 bases between them. Per the germline V gene, CDR1 is SGHDN and CDR2 is FVKESK.